This T cell receptor (beta chain) came from a study of shared clonotypes between healthy human individuals. Study as a whole: CD4 naive cells filled three plates per donor, CD4 memory three, CD8 naive two and CD8 memory one.

Libraries were prepared by immunoSEQ multiplex PCR; TCRdb keeps only in-frame clonotypes and omits some of them. The data show about 980,000 clones, 76% seen once. As for this clone: The antigen remains undetermined.

Trimming pared 7 bases from V and 1 base from J, leaving 17 bases between. This CDR3 spans 16 amino acids. Looked up from germline, CDR1 is SGHRS and CDR2 is YFSETQ. Study results and caveats: Among a handful of donors, about 5% of naive CD4 clonotypes were found in common.

The gene calls are TRBV5-1 and TRBJ1-4, with D perhaps matching TRBD1 (6 bases). The TCR originated in a man between 18 and 35 years old in good health. The sequenced sample consisted of memory CD4+ T cells sorted from blood. Subset given: CD45RA-negative fraction. For the CDR3, the DNA is TGCGCCAGCCGACGTGGGGGGCGGGAAACTAATGAAAAACTGTTTTTT. It specifies CASRRGGRETNEKLFF. The full variable domain, with the rest looked up from reference TRBV5-1 and TRBJ1-4, is KAGVTQTPRYLIKTRGQQVTLSCSPISGHRSVSWYQQTPGQGLQFLFEYFSETQRNKGNFPGRFSGRQFSNSRSEMNVSTLELGDSALYLCASRRGGRETNEKLFFGSGTQLSVL.